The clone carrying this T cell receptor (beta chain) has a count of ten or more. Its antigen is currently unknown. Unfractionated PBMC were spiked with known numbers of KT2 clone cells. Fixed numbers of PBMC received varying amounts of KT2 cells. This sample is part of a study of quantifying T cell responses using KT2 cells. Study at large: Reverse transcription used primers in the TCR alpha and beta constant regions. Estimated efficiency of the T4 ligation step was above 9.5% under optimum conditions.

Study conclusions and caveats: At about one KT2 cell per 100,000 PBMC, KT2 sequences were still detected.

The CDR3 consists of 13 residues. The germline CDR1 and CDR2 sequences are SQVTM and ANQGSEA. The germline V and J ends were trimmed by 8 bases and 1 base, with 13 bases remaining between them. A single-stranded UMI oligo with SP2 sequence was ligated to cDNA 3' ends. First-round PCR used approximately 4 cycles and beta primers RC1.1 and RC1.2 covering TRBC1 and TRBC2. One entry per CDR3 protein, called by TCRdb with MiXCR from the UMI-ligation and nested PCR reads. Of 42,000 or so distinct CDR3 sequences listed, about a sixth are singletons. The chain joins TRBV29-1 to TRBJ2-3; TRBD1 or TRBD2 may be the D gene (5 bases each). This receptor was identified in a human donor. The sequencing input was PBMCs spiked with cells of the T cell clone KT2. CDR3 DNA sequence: TGCAGCCGCCGGGACCCTGGCACAGATACGCAGTATTTT. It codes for CSRRDPGTDTQYF.